The TCR beta chain under discussion was sequenced for a study of T cell responses to AZD1222 COVID-19 vaccine. General observations from the study: Vaccine-related CD4 TCRs covered spike, predominating at 160-218 and 743-854. Clonal diversity was possibly underestimated; the donors were predominantly white British and more often female. The reported proportion of spike-specific TCRs targeting unmutated variant regions was nearly half. No day 14 peak samples; only post-peak repertoires were characterized.

Clones were read by immunoSEQ multiplex PCR, and TCRdb kept only the in-frame ones, dropping some. The sample records about 110,000 clones, about nine tenths being singletons. On this clone: Its antigen is currently unknown.

After removal of 4 bases from V and 2 bases from J, the junction contained 7 bases not matched to a gene. The CDR3 is 15 residues long. Per the germline V gene, CDR1 is SGDLS and CDR2 is YYNGEE. Sequencing used peripheral blood, obtained on day 0 of MenACWY control vaccination. The V and J genes are TRBV9 and TRBJ1-2; 8 bases agree with TRBD1. The origin of this receptor is an adult in good health. CDR3 DNA sequence: TGTGCCAGCAGCCTTTCGGGACAGGACAACTATGGCTACACCTTC. Translation gives CASSLSGQDNYGYTF. Supplemented by reference TRBV9 and TRBJ1-2, the full variable domain reads DSGVTQTPKHLITATGQRVTLRCSPRSGDLSVYWYQQSLDQGLQFLIQYYNGEERAKGNILERFSAQQFPDLHSELNLSSLELGDSALYFCASSLSGQDNYGYTFGSGTRLTVV.